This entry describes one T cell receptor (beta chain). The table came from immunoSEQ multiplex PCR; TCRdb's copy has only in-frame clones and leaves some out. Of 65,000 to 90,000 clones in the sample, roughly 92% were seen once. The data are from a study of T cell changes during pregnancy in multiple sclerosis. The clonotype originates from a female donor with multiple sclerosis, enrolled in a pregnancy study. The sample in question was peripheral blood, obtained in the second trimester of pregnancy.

Here the CDR3 DNA reads TGTGCCAGTAGTATGGGCCCGGTAGCGGGAGGTTTTGGAGAGCTGTTTTTT. Its translation is CASSMGPVAGGFGELFF. The chain carries TRBV19 and TRBJ2-2; 10 positions match TRBD2. CDR3 length: 17 amino acids. The V segment lost 3 bases and the J segment 11 bases; nucleotides outside the gene matches: 15. CDR1 is LNHDA and CDR2 is SQIVND in the germline V gene (reference sequence).